A selection of T cell receptor beta chains follows, all from one sample in a study of blood T cell repertoires in COVID-19. Libraries were prepared by immunoSEQ multiplex PCR; TCRdb keeps only in-frame clonotypes and omits some of them. The sample has fewer than 200,000 clones, roughly four fifths seen once. The sequenced sample was peripheral blood. The receptors stem from a woman older than 75 with acute or convalescent COVID-19. Both conserved end residues are part of each CDR3. Each record gives: J gene, clone size, D gene, V gene, CDR3 DNA, CDR3 protein. The D gene is left open where the match is weak. Size is stated for part of the rows, as once, few or many counts, or as a class when the clone is expanded.

>TRBJ2-7|-|TRBD2|TRBV18
TGTGCCAGCTCACCGGTTAGCCTAGCGGGAGGGTTCTACGAGCAGTACTTC
CASSPVSLAGGFYEQYF
>TRBJ1-4|-|TRBD1|TRBV19
TGTGCCAGTAGTACCTCGGGACAGTTTAATGAAAAACTGTTTTTT
CASSTSGQFNEKLFF
>TRBJ2-7|once|-|TRBV29-1
TGCAGCGTAGGGAGTGGGTTGAGCGAGCAGTACTTC
CSVGSGLSEQYF
>TRBJ2-7|many|TRBD2|TRBV9
TGTGCCAGCAGCGTAGAGGGGACTACACAACGACTGTACTTC
CASSVEGTTQRLYF
>TRBJ2-3|-|TRBD2|TRBV6-2/TRBV6-3
TGTGCCAGCAGTTTCCCGACTAGCGGGAGTACAGATACGCAGTATTTT
CASSFPTSGSTDTQYF
>TRBJ2-7|-|TRBD1|TRBV5-1
TGCGCCAGCAGCTTGGAGGGACAGCCCTACGAGCAGTACTTC
CASSLEGQPYEQYF
>TRBJ2-7|-|-|TRBV6-6
TGTGCCAGCAGTCCCGGTCCCGGGTCTGGCTACGAGCAGTACTTC
CASSPGPGSGYEQYF
>TRBJ1-4|-|-|TRBV7-9
TGTGCCAGCAGCTTAGGAGGGTTAAGTGAAAAACTGTTTTTT
CASSLGGLSEKLFF
>TRBJ2-7|-|-|TRBV6-1
TGTGCCAGCAGTGATGGGATCGGGGTAAGGACCTACGAGCAGTACTTC
CASSDGIGVRTYEQYF
>TRBJ1-6|-|TRBD1|TRBV7-6
TGTGCCAGCAGCCCAGCCGGGACAGGGTATTCACCCCTCCACTTT
CASSPAGTGYSPLHF
>TRBJ1-1|many|-|TRBV7-9
TGTGCCAGCATCCCACCTAGGAGGAGCAACACTGAAGCTTTCTTT
CASIPPRRSNTEAFF
>TRBJ1-2|-|-|TRBV10-3
TGTGCCATCAGTGAAGCAGGGGTAGAAGGCTACACCTTC
CAISEAGVEGYTF
>TRBJ2-1|-|-|TRBV18
TGTGCCAGCTCACCACAGGTCCTCCGGGGTGAGCAGTTCTTC
CASSPQVLRGEQFF
>TRBJ1-2|few|TRBD1|TRBV5-1
TGCGCCAGCAGCTTCCAGGGGGCTCATCAGGACTATGGCTACACCTTC
CASSFQGAHQDYGYTF
>TRBJ2-1|-|TRBD2|TRBV3-1/TRBV3-2
TGTGCCAGCAGAGCTGGGGGACTAGCGGGAGCCTACAATGAGCAGTTCTTC
CASRAGGLAGAYNEQFF
>TRBJ2-7|-|-|TRBV5-1
TGCGCCAGCAGCCCCCGCGATAGCTCCTACGAGCAGTACTTC
CASSPRDSSYEQYF